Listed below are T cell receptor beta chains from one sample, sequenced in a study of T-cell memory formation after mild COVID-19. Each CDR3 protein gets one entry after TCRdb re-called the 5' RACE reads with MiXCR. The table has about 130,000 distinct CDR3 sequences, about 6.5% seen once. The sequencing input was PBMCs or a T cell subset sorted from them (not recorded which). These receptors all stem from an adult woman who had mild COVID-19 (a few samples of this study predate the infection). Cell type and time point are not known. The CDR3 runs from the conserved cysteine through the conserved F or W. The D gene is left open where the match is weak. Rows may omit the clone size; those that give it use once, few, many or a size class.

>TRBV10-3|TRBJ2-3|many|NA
CAISVQETGSDTQYF
TGTGCCATCAGTGTCCAAGAGACGGGTTCAGATACGCAGTATTTT
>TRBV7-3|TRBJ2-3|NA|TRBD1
CASSRQGSGTDTQYF
TGTGCCAGCAGCCGACAGGGTTCAGGCACAGATACGCAGTATTTT
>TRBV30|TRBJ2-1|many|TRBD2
CAWETSGRASSYNEQFF
TGTGCCTGGGAGACTAGCGGGAGGGCAAGCTCCTACAATGAGCAGTTCTTC
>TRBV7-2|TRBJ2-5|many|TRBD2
CASSPTSGRAGVTQYF
TGTGCCAGCAGTCCTACTAGCGGGAGGGCCGGGGTGACCCAGTACTTC
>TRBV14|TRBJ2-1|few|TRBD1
CASSQALEGGWNYNEQFF
TGTGCCAGCAGCCAAGCCCTGGAAGGGGGCTGGAACTACAATGAGCAGTTCTTC
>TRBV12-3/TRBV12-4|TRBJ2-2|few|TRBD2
CASNLGGETGELFF
TGTGCCAGCAACCTGGGGGGGGAAACCGGGGAGCTGTTTTTT
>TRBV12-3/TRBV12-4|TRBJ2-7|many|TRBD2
CASRKGSGASYEQYF
TGTGCCAGCAGGAAGGGTAGCGGGGCATCCTACGAGCAGTACTTC
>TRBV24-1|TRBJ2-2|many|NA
CVTERGTGELFF
TGTGTCACGGAAAGGGGGACCGGGGAGCTGTTTTTT
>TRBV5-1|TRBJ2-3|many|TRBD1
CASSRSPGQGTDTQYF
TGCGCCAGCAGCCGGAGCCCGGGACAGGGCACAGATACGCAGTATTTT
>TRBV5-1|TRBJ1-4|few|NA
CASSLGGVNEKLFF
TGCGCCAGCAGCTTGGGGGGTGTTAATGAAAAACTGTTTTTT
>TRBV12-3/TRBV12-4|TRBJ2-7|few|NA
CASALGSGSSYEQYF
TGTGCCAGCGCGTTGGGGAGCGGAAGCTCCTACGAGCAGTACTTC
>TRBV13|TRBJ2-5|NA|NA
CASSLSGPGETQYF
TGTGCCAGCAGCCTGTCGGGACCCGGTGAGACCCAGTACTTC
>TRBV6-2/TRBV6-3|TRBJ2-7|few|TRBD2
CASKGLAGLTPYEQYF
TGTGCCAGCAAAGGACTAGCGGGCCTAACTCCCTACGAGCAGTACTTC
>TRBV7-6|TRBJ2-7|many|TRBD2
CASSFSPGGSGSYEQYF
TGTGCCAGCAGCTTCAGCCCAGGGGGTAGCGGGAGTTACGAGCAGTACTTC
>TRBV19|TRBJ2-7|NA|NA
CATPLSHILSEQYF
TGTGCCACCCCCCTTAGTCATATCCTATCCGAGCAGTACTTC
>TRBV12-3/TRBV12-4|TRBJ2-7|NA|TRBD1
CASSQTGSRLYEQYF
TGTGCCAGCAGCCAGACAGGGTCCCGTCTCTACGAGCAGTACTTC
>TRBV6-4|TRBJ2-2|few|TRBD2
CASSDSELAHNTGELFF
TGTGCCAGCAGTGACTCAGAACTAGCGCATAACACCGGGGAGCTGTTTTTT
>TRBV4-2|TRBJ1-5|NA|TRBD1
CASSQVQGAGQPQHF
TGTGCCAGCAGCCAAGTGCAGGGGGCCGGGCAGCCCCAGCATTTT
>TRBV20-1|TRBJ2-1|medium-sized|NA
CSAWRADGAYNEQFF
TGCAGTGCGTGGAGGGCCGATGGGGCCTACAATGAGCAGTTCTTC
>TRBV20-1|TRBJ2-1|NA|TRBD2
CSADPPSGSSYNEQFF
TGCAGTGCCGACCCTCCTAGCGGAAGCTCCTACAATGAGCAGTTCTTC
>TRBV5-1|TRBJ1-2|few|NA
CASSLDTDYGYTF
TGCGCCAGCAGCTTAGACACCGACTATGGCTACACCTTC
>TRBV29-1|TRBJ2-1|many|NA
CSVEVPGRASYNEQFF
TGCAGCGTTGAAGTACCGGGACGGGCCTCCTACAATGAGCAGTTCTTC
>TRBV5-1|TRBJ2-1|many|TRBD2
CASSLGIAGVRNEQFF
TGCGCCAGCAGCTTGGGGATAGCGGGGGTACGCAATGAGCAGTTCTTC
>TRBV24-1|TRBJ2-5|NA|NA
CATSRDGEETQYF
TGTGCCACCAGCCGGGACGGGGAAGAGACCCAGTACTTC
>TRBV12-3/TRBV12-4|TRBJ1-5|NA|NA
CASSFKGRGLTPSNQPQHF
TGTGCCAGCAGTTTTAAGGGCAGGGGACTCACCCCGAGCAATCAGCCCCAGCATTTT
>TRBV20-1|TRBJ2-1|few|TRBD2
CSYRRLAGGDEQFF
TGCAGTTACCGTAGGCTAGCGGGAGGAGATGAGCAGTTCTTC
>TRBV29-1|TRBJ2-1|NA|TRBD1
CSVVARGLGNEQFF
TGCAGCGTTGTGGCCAGGGGGCTAGGGAATGAGCAGTTCTTC
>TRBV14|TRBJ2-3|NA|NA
CASSLRRYTDTQYF
TGTGCCAGCAGCCTCAGGCGTTACACAGATACGCAGTATTTT
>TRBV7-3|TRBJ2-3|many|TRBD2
CASSPGGIAGDTQYF
TGTGCCAGCAGCCCCGGGGGAATAGCGGGAGATACGCAGTATTTT
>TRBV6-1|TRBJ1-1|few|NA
CASSEVVRAQAFF
TGTGCCAGCAGTGAGGTTGTCCGGGCTCAGGCTTTCTTT
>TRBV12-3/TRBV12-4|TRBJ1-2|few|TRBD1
CASSWDRADGYTF
TGTGCCAGCAGCTGGGACAGGGCCGATGGCTACACCTTC
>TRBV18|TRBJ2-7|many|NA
CASSPNGISYEQYF
TGTGCCAGCTCACCTAACGGGATTAGCTACGAGCAGTACTTC
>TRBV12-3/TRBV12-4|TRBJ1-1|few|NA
CASKFQTGNTEAFF
TGTGCCAGCAAATTCCAGACTGGAAACACTGAAGCTTTCTTT
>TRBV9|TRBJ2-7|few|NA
CASSVKEGYGYEQYF
TGTGCCAGCAGCGTAAAGGAGGGGTATGGGTACGAGCAGTACTTC
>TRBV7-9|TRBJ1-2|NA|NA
CASSSATEIYGYTF
TGTGCCAGCAGCTCTGCGACAGAAATCTATGGCTACACCTTC
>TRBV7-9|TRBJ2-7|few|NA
CASSLVPILYGTGTYEQYF
TGTGCCAGCAGCTTAGTCCCCATTCTCTACGGGACGGGCACCTACGAGCAGTACTTC
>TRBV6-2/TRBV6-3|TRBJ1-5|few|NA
CASRRRGQPQHF
TGTGCCAGCCGAAGGAGGGGTCAGCCCCAGCATTTT
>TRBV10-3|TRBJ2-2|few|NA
CASSSGQKNTGELFF
TGTGCCAGCTCCTCAGGACAGAAGAACACCGGGGAGCTGTTTTTT
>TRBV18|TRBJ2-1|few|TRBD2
CASSPELAGGLNEQFF
TGTGCCAGCTCACCCGAACTAGCGGGAGGGCTCAATGAGCAGTTCTTC
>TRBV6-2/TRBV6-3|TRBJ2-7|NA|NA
CASLNRGQSDEQYF
TGTGCCAGCCTGAACCGAGGACAGTCGGACGAGCAGTACTTC
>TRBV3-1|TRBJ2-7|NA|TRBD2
CASSPTYGLGSYEQYF
TGTGCCAGCAGCCCAACCTACGGACTAGGCTCCTACGAGCAGTACTTC
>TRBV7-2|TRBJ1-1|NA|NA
CASRPDIVNTEAFF
TGTGCCAGCAGACCCGACATAGTGAACACTGAAGCTTTCTTT
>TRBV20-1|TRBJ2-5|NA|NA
CSANPKGRQETQYF
TGCAGTGCTAACCCGAAGGGCAGGCAAGAGACCCAGTACTTC
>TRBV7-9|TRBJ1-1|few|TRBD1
CASSLTGRGPLMNTEAFF
TGTGCCAGCAGCTTAACGGGTAGGGGGCCCCTTATGAACACTGAAGCTTTCTTT
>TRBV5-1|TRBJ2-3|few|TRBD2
CASSSQLAGDNRDTQYF
TGCGCCAGCAGCTCCCAACTAGCGGGGGATAACAGAGATACGCAGTATTTT